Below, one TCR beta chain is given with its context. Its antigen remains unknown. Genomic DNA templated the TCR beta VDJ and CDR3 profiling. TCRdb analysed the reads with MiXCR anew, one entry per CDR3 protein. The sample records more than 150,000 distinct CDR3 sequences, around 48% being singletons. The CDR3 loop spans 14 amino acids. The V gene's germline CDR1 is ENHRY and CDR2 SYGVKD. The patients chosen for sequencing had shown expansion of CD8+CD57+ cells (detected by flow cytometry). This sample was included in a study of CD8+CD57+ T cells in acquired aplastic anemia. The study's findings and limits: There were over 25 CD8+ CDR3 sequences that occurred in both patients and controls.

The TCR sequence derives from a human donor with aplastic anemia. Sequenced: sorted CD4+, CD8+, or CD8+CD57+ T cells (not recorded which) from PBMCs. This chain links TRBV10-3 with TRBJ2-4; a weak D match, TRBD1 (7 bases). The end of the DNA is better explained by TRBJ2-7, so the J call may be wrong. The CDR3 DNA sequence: TGTGCCATCAGTGTGGAGGGGGCCGGTTACGAGCAGTACTTC. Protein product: CAISVEGAGYEQYF.